This T cell receptor beta chain was profiled in a study of T cell changes during pregnancy in multiple sclerosis. Only in-frame clones appear in the TCRdb table, and some are missing; sequencing was by immunoSEQ multiplex PCR. The top ten hold 0.56% of the sample, which has approximately 40,000 clones, about 87% seen once. The CDR3 length is 16 residues. Per the germline V gene, CDR1 is LGHNT and CDR2 is FRNRAP. Trimming removed 0 bases from V and 6 bases from J; junction bases left unmatched: 5. The table lists this clone with a count of one. The rearrangement joins TRBV12-5 to TRBJ2-3, with 11 bases matching TRBD2. The TCR originated in a female donor with multiple sclerosis, enrolled in a pregnancy study. Here the sequenced sample was CD4+ T cells from peripheral blood mononuclear cells, taken before pregnancy. CDR3 coding DNA: TGTGCTAGTGGTTTGGTTAGCGGGGGGGCCTCGGATACGCAGTATTTT. Protein: CASGLVSGGASDTQYF.